In its sample, the clone carrying this TCR beta chain was seen many times. Its antigen is still unknown. This sample is part of a study of T cells in Graves' hyperthyroidism and ophthalmopathy. Patients with uncontrolled infections, other autoimmune diseases, pregnancy or lactation were excluded. Trimming stripped 0 bases from V and 6 bases from J, with 12 bases between. From germline, CDR1 is LNHNV and CDR2 YYDKDF (reference sequence). This CDR3 spans 14 amino acids. Amplified regions were TCR beta CDR3 sequences from RNA transcripts. The HTBI primer set was used in a first-round RT-PCR of the TCR CDR3. TCRdb reanalysed the multiplex PCR reads using MiXCR and keeps one entry per CDR3 protein. The sample carries over 500,000 distinct CDR3 sequences, 46% recorded once. Overall study findings and caveats: Most expanded thyroid clonotypes above 0.001 recurred in blood. By a 13 V-J model, ophthalmopathy was set apart from stable hyperthyroidism. With a median lead of approximately six months before onset, the model predicted ophthalmopathy.

This TCR came from an adult woman with Graves' disease, either hyperthyroidism or ophthalmopathy (not recorded which). The chain recombines TRBV15 with TRBJ2-7, with D perhaps matching TRBD1 or TRBD2 (6 bases each). Input material: peripheral blood or thyroid tissue (not recorded which). CDR3 sequence (DNA): TGTGCCACCAGCAGAGATCGGGGGCGCTTCGAGCAGTACTTC. Translating gives CATSRDRGRFEQYF.